This is a list of T cell receptor beta chains from one sample in a study of post-analysis software for immune sequencing data. TCRdb fed the PCR reads into MiXCR, producing one record per CDR3 protein. The profile covers about 430,000 distinct CDR3 sequences, with 30% to 45% appearing a single time and 7.5% to 8.5% taken by the ten largest. Sequencing input: blood. The receptor source for this set is a girl aged 2-9 years with multiple sclerosis. The CDR3 runs from the conserved cysteine through the conserved F or W. D genes are given only for firm matches. Not every row has a clone size; where given, it reads once, few, many or a size class.

>TRBJ2-1|NA|TRBV5-1|NA
CASSPGPNKQFF
TGCGCCAGCAGCCCTGGACCAAATAAGCAGTTCTTC
>TRBJ2-7|NA|TRBV18|NA
CASSPGKGTPDYEQYF
TGTGCCAGCTCACCCGGAAAGGGGACACCCGACTACGAGCAGTACTTC
>TRBJ2-1|NA|TRBV28|NA
CATGRPTTGEQFF
TGTGCCACGGGGCGCCCTACAACCGGTGAGCAGTTCTTC
>TRBJ2-1|NA|TRBV18|NA
CASSKGVAYNEQFF
TGTGCCAGCTCTAAGGGGGTTGCGTACAATGAGCAGTTCTTC
>TRBJ2-3|NA|TRBV5-1|NA
CASSLSSLGATDTQYF
TGCGCCAGCAGCTTGTCCAGTTTGGGGGCCACAGATACGCAGTATTTT
>TRBJ2-1|NA|TRBV3-1|TRBD2
CASSQERGGYDEQFF
TGTGCCAGCAGCCAAGAGCGGGGGGGCTACGATGAGCAGTTCTTC
>TRBJ2-7|NA|TRBV20-1|NA
CSAHNTRHPSYEQYF
TGCAGTGCTCATAACACCCGACACCCATCCTACGAGCAGTACTTC
>TRBJ2-1|few|TRBV5-1|NA
CASSFRGTYNEQFF
TGCGCCAGCAGCTTCCGCGGGACCTACAATGAGCAGTTCTTC
>TRBJ1-3|NA|TRBV11-2|NA
CASRARGGTGRNVDTRYF
TGTGCCAGCAGAGCACGGGGGGGAACAGGGAGGAACGTGGACACCAGATATTTT
>TRBJ2-7|NA|TRBV7-9|NA
CASSHQGGYEQYF
TGTGCCAGCAGCCACCAGGGAGGCTACGAGCAGTACTTC
>TRBJ2-1|NA|TRBV5-1|TRBD2
CASSRPSGDRDEQFF
TGCGCCAGCAGCAGACCTAGCGGGGATAGGGATGAGCAGTTCTTC
>TRBJ2-7|few|TRBV12-3/TRBV12-4|TRBD2
CASTLSGSGASYEQYF
TGTGCCAGCACCCTGAGCGGTAGCGGGGCCTCGTACGAGCAGTACTTC
>TRBJ2-5|many|TRBV4-3|NA
CASSQTGRRETQYF
TGCGCCAGCAGCCAAACAGGGCGGCGAGAGACCCAGTACTTC
>TRBJ2-3|NA|TRBV20-1|NA
CSARDLRLGSLNTDTQYF
TGCAGTGCTAGAGATCTCCGACTCGGATCCTTGAACACAGATACGCAGTATTTT
>TRBJ2-1|NA|TRBV7-8|NA
CASSLAENEQFF
TGTGCCAGCAGCTTAGCGGAAAATGAGCAGTTCTTC
>TRBJ2-5|NA|TRBV24-1|NA
CATQQGVPGEQYF
TGTGCCACCCAACAGGGCGTACCAGGTGAGCAGTACTTC
>TRBJ2-1|NA|TRBV20-1|NA
CSARGPEQFF
TGCAGTGCTAGAGGCCCTGAGCAGTTCTTC
>TRBJ2-7|NA|TRBV6-2/TRBV6-3|TRBD1
CASSPVGQGADEQYF
TGTGCCAGCTCCCCTGTCGGCCAGGGGGCGGACGAGCAGTACTTC
>TRBJ2-1|NA|TRBV20-1|NA
CSAKPLGSEQFF
TGCAGTGCGAAACCGCTCGGTAGTGAGCAGTTCTTC
>TRBJ2-1|NA|TRBV6-1|TRBD2
CASKGTSGTNEQFF
TGTGCCAGCAAGGGGACTAGCGGGACAAATGAGCAGTTCTTC
>TRBJ2-7|NA|TRBV4-2|TRBD1
CASSQDLGQVRNEQYF
TGTGCCAGCAGCCAAGATTTAGGACAGGTAAGGAACGAGCAGTACTTC
>TRBJ1-1|NA|TRBV10-3|TRBD1
CAISHRDREPWDDDTEAFF
TGTGCCATCAGTCACCGGGACAGGGAGCCTTGGGATGATGACACTGAAGCTTTCTTT
>TRBJ2-5|NA|TRBV5-6|TRBD1
CASSSRDRAFETQYF
TGTGCCAGCAGCTCCCGGGACAGGGCTTTCGAGACCCAGTACTTC
>TRBJ2-5|NA|TRBV5-6|NA
CASIEIKGERPPQETQYF
TGTGCCAGCATCGAAATTAAGGGGGAGAGGCCCCCACAAGAGACCCAGTACTTC
>TRBJ1-2|NA|TRBV4-1|TRBD1
CASSQTGTVRDGYTF
TGCGCCAGCAGCCAGACCGGGACAGTTAGGGATGGCTACACCTTC
>TRBJ1-2|NA|TRBV6-6|NA
CASSYDTPYGYTF
TGTGCCAGCAGTTACGACACCCCATATGGCTACACCTTC
>TRBJ1-5|NA|TRBV6-1|TRBD1
CASRRQGFDNQPQHF
TGTGCCAGCAGGAGACAGGGGTTCGACAATCAGCCCCAGCATTTT
>TRBJ1-2|NA|TRBV2|TRBD1
CATAGGTGNINGYTF
TGTGCCACCGCAGGCGGGACAGGGAACATAAATGGCTACACCTTC
>TRBJ2-7|NA|TRBV18|TRBD1
CASSPGGQGYEQYF
TGTGCCAGCTCACCGGGGGGACAGGGGTACGAGCAGTACTTC
>TRBJ2-7|NA|TRBV2|NA
CATGDILRPYEQYF
TGTGCCACTGGGGACATCCTTCGACCCTACGAGCAGTACTTC
>TRBJ2-1|NA|TRBV5-1|NA
CASSLGYRGEQFF
TGCGCCAGCAGCTTGGGGTATAGGGGTGAGCAGTTCTTC
>TRBJ1-4|few|TRBV27|TRBD1
CASRPQGGTGINEKLFF
TGTGCCAGCAGACCACAGGGAGGGACAGGGATAAATGAAAAACTGTTTTTT
>TRBJ1-2|NA|TRBV7-3|NA
CASRPTPPPFYGYTF
TGTGCCAGCAGACCTACACCGCCGCCGTTCTATGGCTACACCTTC
>TRBJ1-2|NA|TRBV20-1|NA
CSARTPGAYGYTF
TGCAGTGCTCGGACACCTGGGGCCTATGGCTACACCTTC
>TRBJ1-4|NA|TRBV6-5|NA
CASSSPKTGLRGKLFF
TGTGCCAGCAGTTCCCCAAAGACAGGCCTTCGGGGGAAACTGTTTTTT
>TRBJ1-2|NA|TRBV6-5|NA
CATQREQGYGYTF
TGTGCCACTCAGAGGGAGCAGGGCTATGGCTACACCTTC
>TRBJ1-1|NA|TRBV7-9|NA
CASSSPRVERTEAFF
TGTGCCAGCAGCTCTCCCAGGGTAGAGAGGACTGAAGCTTTCTTT
>TRBJ2-5|NA|TRBV6-2/TRBV6-3|TRBD1
CAIAPFDREETQYF
TGTGCCATCGCCCCTTTCGACAGGGAAGAGACCCAGTACTTC
>TRBJ1-4|NA|TRBV28|TRBD1
CASLGQGASEYEKLFF
TGTGCCAGCCTGGGACAGGGGGCATCGGAGTATGAAAAACTGTTTTTT
>TRBJ2-1|many|TRBV7-2|NA
CASSLIGNEQFF
TGTGCCAGCAGCTTAATCGGCAATGAGCAGTTCTTC
>TRBJ2-1|NA|TRBV27|NA
CATQDRYSYNEQFF
TGTGCCACCCAAGACAGATATTCCTACAATGAGCAGTTCTTC
>TRBJ2-7|NA|TRBV7-2|TRBD2
CASSGTSGAVYEQYF
TGTGCCAGCAGCGGGACTAGCGGAGCCGTATACGAGCAGTACTTC
>TRBJ2-1|few|TRBV11-1|NA
CASSQPLSGGPGGIDYNEQFF
TGTGCCAGCAGCCAACCCCTATCCGGGGGCCCTGGGGGAATAGACTACAATGAGCAGTTCTTC
>TRBJ2-5|NA|TRBV5-1|NA
CASSRLRAQYF
TGCGCCAGCAGCCGGCTAAGGGCCCAGTACTTC